This T cell receptor beta chain appears in the sequencing data of a study of shared clonotypes between healthy human individuals. The assay used deep level. Libraries were prepared by immunoSEQ multiplex PCR; TCRdb keeps only in-frame clonotypes and omits some of them. In the table there are 600,000 to 750,000 clones, roughly 91% of which are singletons. The TCR comes from a man aged 18 to 29 in good health. Some clones in this sample may be carry-over from other donors' samples. Sequencing was performed on memory CD8+ T cells from PBMCs. The subset: CD45RO+ cells pooled with CCR7-negative TemRA cells.

As DNA, the CDR3 is TGTGCCAGCAGTCTGCAGGGAGGAGCCTACGAGCAGTACTTC. Protein: CASSLQGGAYEQYF. The chain recombines TRBV28 with TRBJ2-7, with a weak D call TRBD2 (6 bases). The V end was cut by 5 bases, the J end by 2 bases, with 13 bases between. CDR3 length: 14 residues. CDR1 and CDR2 (germline): MDHEN, SYDVKM.